Shown below are 2 T cell receptor beta chains from a single sample sequenced in a study of T cells in Graves' hyperthyroidism and ophthalmopathy (dated by TCRdb to the late 2010s). The library was built by means of multiplex PCR. Sequenced using an Illumina HiSeq 2000. The TCR beta CDR3 regions were amplified from RNA transcripts. The first round of RT-PCR for the TCR CDR3 was performed with the HTBI primer set and the Qiagen OneStep RT-PCR kit. Starting from the raw public reads, TCRdb applied fastp trimming at Q25, assembled clones with MiXCR and retained in-frame beta chains. CDR3 protein duplicates are merged, each entry listing the most common genes and DNA. Here the sample has around 420,000 distinct CDR3 sequences; approximately 14% occur a single time. The biggest ten clones account for about 7.7% of the sample. The sequenced sample consisted of blood. These receptors all come from a woman aged 18-29 years with Graves' hyperthyroidism.

The sample holds many counts of this clonotype. The V call is TRBV18, the J call TRBJ2-7; D is unresolved. V was shortened by 3 bases and J by 0 bases, with 6 bases between the two germline ends. Germline assignment: CDR1 KGHSH and CDR2 LQKENI. The CDR3 totals 13 residues. The CDR3 loop reads CASSPTFSYEQYF. The CDR3 DNA sequence: TGTGCCAGCTCACCGACGTTCTCCTACGAGCAGTACTTC.

Many counts were recorded for this clonotype. The chain links TRBV2 to TRBJ2-3, with a weak D call TRBD2 (6 bases). This CDR3 is 15 amino acids long. Germline assignment: CDR1 SNHLY and CDR2 FYNNEI. V was clipped by 1 base and J by 5 bases, with 13 bases between them. The CDR3 reads CASSEGSLAEDTQYF. The CDR3 bases are TGTGCCAGCAGTGAAGGGTCACTAGCCGAAGATACGCAGTATTTT.